The clone carrying this TCR beta chain was seen a few times. As yet, its antigen is unknown. These data are taken from a study of shared clonotypes between healthy human individuals. Study-wide background: Every donor yielded three CD4 naive, three CD4 memory, two CD8 naive and one CD8 memory plate. Overall study findings and caveats: Roughly 5% of naive CD4 clonotypes were shared across a handful of donors. Only blood was sampled, and tissue TCR repertoires likely differ from blood ones.

Terminally differentiated effector memory CD45RA+ cells were excluded from the naive CD8 cells, which were CD45RO-negative and positively selected for CCR7. Some 29,000 T cell genomes (around 200 ng DNA) went into each sorted-subset replicate. The protocol was immunoSEQ multiplex PCR, while the TCRdb copy is restricted to in-frame clones and leaves out a portion. Counted here are about 1.9 million clones, about 94% occurring once; the ten biggest clones make up approximately 1.7%. With 4 bases removed from V and 1 base from J, the gap between germline ends came to 5 bases. CDR1 SGHDT and CDR2 YYEEEE come from the germline V gene. This CDR3 region has 12 residues.

This chain connects TRBV5-6 to TRBJ1-1, with unresolved D. Sequenced: naive CD8+ T cells from PBMCs. This receptor was obtained from a man aged 18 to 30 in good health. Some clones in this sample may be carry-over from other donors' samples. The DNA of the CDR3 is TGTGCCAGCAGCCCCCAGAACACTGAAGCTTTCTTT. Protein sequence: CASSPQNTEAFF.